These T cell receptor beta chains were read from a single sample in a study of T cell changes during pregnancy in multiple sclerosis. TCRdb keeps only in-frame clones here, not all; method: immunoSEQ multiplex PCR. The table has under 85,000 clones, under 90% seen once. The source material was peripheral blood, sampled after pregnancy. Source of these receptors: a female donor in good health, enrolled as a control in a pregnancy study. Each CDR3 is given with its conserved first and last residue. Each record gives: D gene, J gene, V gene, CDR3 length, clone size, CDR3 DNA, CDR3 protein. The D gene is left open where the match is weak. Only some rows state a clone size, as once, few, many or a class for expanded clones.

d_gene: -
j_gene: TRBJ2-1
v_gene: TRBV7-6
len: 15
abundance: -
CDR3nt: TGTGCCAGCAGCACCCGTTGGCGGCTTAACAATGAGCAGTTCTTC
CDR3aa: CASSTRWRLNNEQFF

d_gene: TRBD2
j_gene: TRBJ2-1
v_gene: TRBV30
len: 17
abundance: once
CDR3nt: TGTGCCTGGAGTGTTCGGATAGGACTAGCGGGAGGTAATGAGCAGTTCTTC
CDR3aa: CAWSVRIGLAGGNEQFF

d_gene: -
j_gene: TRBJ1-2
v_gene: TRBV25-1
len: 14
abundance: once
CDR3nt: TGTGCCAGCAGTGACTTCCGGAACAGGGATGGCTACACCTTC
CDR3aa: CASSDFRNRDGYTF

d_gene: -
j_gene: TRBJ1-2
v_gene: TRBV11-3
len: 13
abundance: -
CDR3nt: TGTGCCAGCAGCTTTGGGGCGAACTATGGCTACACCTTC
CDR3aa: CASSFGANYGYTF

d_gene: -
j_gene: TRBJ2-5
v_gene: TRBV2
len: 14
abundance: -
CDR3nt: TGTGCCAGCAAATTTGGGGGGTACCAAGAGACCCAGTACTTC
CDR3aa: CASKFGGYQETQYF

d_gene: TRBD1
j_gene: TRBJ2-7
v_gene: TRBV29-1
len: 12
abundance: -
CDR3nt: TGCAGCGTACGGACAGGGGACTACGAGCAGTACTTC
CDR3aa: CSVRTGDYEQYF

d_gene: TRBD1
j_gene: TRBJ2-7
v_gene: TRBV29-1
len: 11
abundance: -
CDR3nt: TGCAGCGCCAGGACAGGGAGCGAGCAGTACTTC
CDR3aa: CSARTGSEQYF

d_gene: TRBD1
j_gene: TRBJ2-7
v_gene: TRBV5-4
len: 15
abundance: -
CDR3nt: TGTGCCAGCAGCTTGTCGACAGGGGGCGAGTACGAGCAGTACTTC
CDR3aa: CASSLSTGGEYEQYF

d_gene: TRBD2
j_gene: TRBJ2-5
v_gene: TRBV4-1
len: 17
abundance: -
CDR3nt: TGCGCCAGCAGCCAAGATGGGCTAGCGGGGAGGTCGGAGACCCAGTACTTC
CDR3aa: CASSQDGLAGRSETQYF

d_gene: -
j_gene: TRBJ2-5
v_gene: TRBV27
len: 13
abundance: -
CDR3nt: TGTGCCAGCAGTTTATTAGGGGGAGAGACCCAGTACTTC
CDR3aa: CASSLLGGETQYF

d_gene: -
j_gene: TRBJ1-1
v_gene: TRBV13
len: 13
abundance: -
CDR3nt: TGTGCCAGCAGCCTTGAGGGTGGCACTGAAGCTTTCTTT
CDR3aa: CASSLEGGTEAFF

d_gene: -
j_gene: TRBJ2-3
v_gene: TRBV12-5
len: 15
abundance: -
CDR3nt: TGTGCTAGTGGTTCCGCACAGGTCCACACAGATACGCAGTATTTT
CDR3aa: CASGSAQVHTDTQYF

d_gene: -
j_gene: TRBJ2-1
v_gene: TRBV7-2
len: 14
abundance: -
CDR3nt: TGTGCCAGCAGCTTGCGGGAAGCCTACAATGAGCAGTTCTTC
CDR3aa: CASSLREAYNEQFF

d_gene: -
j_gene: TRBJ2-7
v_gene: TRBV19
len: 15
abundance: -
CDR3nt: TGTGCCAGTAGCATCGCCGGGACTCCGTCCTGGGAGCAGTACTTC
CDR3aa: CASSIAGTPSWEQYF

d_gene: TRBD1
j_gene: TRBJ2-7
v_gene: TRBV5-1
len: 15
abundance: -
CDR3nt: TGCGCCAGCAGCCAACGGGACAGGGTAAGGGGCGAGCAGCACTTC
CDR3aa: CASSQRDRVRGEQHF

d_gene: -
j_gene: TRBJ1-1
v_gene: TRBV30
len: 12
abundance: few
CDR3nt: TGTGCCTGGAATGACAGGAACACTGAAGCTTTCTTT
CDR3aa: CAWNDRNTEAFF

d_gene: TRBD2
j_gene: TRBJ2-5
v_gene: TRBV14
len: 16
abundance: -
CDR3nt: TGTGCCAGCAGCCAAGAACTAGCGGGATCGCGAAAGGCCCAGTACTTC
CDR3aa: CASSQELAGSRKAQYF

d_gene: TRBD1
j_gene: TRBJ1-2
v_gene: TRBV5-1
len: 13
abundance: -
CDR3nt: TGCGCCAGCGGGGATCGACAGGGGGATGGCTACACCTTC
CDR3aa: CASGDRQGDGYTF

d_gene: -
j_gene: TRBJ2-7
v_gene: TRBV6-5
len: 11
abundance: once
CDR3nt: TGTGCCAGCAGTTATCGGTCCGAGCAGTACTTC
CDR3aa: CASSYRSEQYF

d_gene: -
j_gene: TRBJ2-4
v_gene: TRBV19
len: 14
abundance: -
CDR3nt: TGTGCCAGTACCCTTGAGGGGGGGGGAAACATTCAGTACTTC
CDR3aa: CASTLEGGGNIQYF